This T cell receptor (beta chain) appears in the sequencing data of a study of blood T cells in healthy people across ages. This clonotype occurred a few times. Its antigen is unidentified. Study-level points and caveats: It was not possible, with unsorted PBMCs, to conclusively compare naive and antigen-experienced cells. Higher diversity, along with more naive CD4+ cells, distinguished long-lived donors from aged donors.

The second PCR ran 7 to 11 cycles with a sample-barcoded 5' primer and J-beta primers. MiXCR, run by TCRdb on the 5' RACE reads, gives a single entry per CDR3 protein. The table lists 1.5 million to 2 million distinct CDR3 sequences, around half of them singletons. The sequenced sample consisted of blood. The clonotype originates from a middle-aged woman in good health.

The DNA for the CDR3 is TGCGCCAGCAGCCAAGGCCCTACTATCTACGAGCAGTACTTC. Translation gives CASSQGPTIYEQYF. V and J are TRBV4-1 and TRBJ2-7; D unresolved. Germline V gene sequence: CDR1 MGHRA, CDR2 YSYEKL. This CDR3 is 14 amino acids long. V dropped 1 base and J dropped 3 bases, with 10 bases sitting between them.